A few counts support the clone carrying this T cell receptor beta chain. The antigen remains unidentified. This sample was taken from a study of T cell responses to AZD1222 COVID-19 vaccine. Study conclusions and caveats: Every sample of the repertoires postdated the peak T cell response.

The germline gives CDR1 MNHEY, CDR2 SVGAGI. The ends lost 6 bases at V and 6 bases at J; junction bases unmatched: 9. The CDR3 length is 14 residues. Sequencing used immunoSEQ multiplex PCR; TCRdb keeps in-frame clones, though not all of them. The sample yields 95,000 to 130,000 clones, approximately 86% seen once. The chain uses TRBV6-5 and TRBJ1-2, with TRBD1 matching over 8 bases. The clonotype comes from an adult in good health. Here the sequenced sample was peripheral blood, taken on day 0 of AZD1222 vaccination. CDR3: CASRLGTGDNGYTF. CDR3 nucleotides: TGTGCCAGCAGACTCGGGACAGGAGATAATGGCTACACCTTC.